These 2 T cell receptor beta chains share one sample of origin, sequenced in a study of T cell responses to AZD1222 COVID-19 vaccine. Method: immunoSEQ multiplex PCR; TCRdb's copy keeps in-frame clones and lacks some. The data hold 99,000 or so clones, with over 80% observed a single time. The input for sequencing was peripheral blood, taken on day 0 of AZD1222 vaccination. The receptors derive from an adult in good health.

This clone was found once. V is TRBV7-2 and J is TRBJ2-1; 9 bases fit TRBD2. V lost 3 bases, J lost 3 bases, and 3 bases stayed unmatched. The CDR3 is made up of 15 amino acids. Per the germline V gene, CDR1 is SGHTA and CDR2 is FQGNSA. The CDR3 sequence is CASSLGAGGYNEQFF. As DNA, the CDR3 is TGTGCCAGCAGCTTGGGAGCGGGGGGCTACAATGAGCAGTTCTTC. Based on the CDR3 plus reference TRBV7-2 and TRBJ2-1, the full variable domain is GAGVSQSPSNKVTEKGKDVELRCDPISGHTALYWYRQSLGQGLEFLIYFQGNSAPDKSGLPSDRFSAERTGGSVSTLTIQRTQQEDSAVYLCASSLGAGGYNEQFFGPGTRLTVL.

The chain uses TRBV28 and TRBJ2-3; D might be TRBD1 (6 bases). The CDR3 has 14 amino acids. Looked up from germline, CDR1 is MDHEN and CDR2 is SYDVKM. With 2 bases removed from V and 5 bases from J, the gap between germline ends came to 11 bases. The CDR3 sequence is CASSLRGFGDTQYF. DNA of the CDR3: TGTGCCAGCAGTTTAAGGGGGTTTGGAGATACGCAGTATTTT.